A selection of T cell receptor beta chains follows, all from one sample in a study of control samples from healthy donors and cancer patients. Profiled with immunoSEQ multiplex PCR; TCRdb holds only in-frame clones, not every one. The data hold about 170,000 clones, with roughly 88% observed a single time. The sequenced sample consisted of blood. The receptors come from a woman aged 30 to 39 in good health. Each CDR3 is given with its conserved first and last residue. The order of the fields is clone size, CDR3 length, D gene, V gene, J gene, CDR3 protein, CDR3 DNA. D genes are given only for firm matches. Clone size appears in some rows only: once, few, many, or a class for an expanded clone.

NA	13	NA	TRBV11-2	TRBJ2-1	CASSLGGRGQQFF	TGTGCCAGCAGCTTAGGGGGGAGAGGTCAGCAGTTCTTC
NA	14	NA	TRBV11-1	TRBJ2-1	CASTPGQAYNEQFF	TGTGCCAGCACCCCCGGGCAAGCCTACAATGAGCAGTTCTTC
NA	12	NA	TRBV28	TRBJ2-3	CASSSTGDTQYF	TGTGCCAGCAGTTCGACAGGAGATACGCAGTATTTT
NA	13	NA	TRBV28	TRBJ1-5	CASMEHYNQPQHF	TGTGCCAGCATGGAGCATTACAATCAGCCCCAGCATTTT
NA	13	NA	TRBV5-1	TRBJ1-1	CASSADTNTEAFF	TGCGCCAGCAGCGCCGACACGAACACTGAAGCTTTCTTT
NA	20	TRBD2	TRBV14	TRBJ2-7	CASSQSPGLAGGPNPLEQYF	TGTGCCAGCAGCCAGTCGCCCGGACTAGCGGGAGGGCCCAACCCTCTCGAGCAGTACTTC
NA	16	TRBD2	TRBV30	TRBJ2-1	CAWSSTSGGEYNEQFF	TGTGCCTGGAGTTCAACTAGCGGGGGGGAATACAATGAGCAGTTCTTC
NA	15	TRBD1	TRBV7-2	TRBJ2-3	CASSSLGQGADTQYF	TGTGCCAGCAGCTCCCTCGGACAGGGGGCAGATACGCAGTATTTT
NA	15	NA	TRBV6-1	TRBJ1-2	CASSHGAGGAGGYTF	TGTGCCAGCAGTCATGGGGCGGGGGGCGCAGGTGGCTACACCTTC
NA	15	TRBD1	TRBV5-4	TRBJ1-1	CASSPRTGLNTEAFF	TGTGCCAGCAGCCCACGGACAGGTCTGAACACTGAAGCTTTCTTT
NA	13	NA	TRBV12-3/TRBV12-4	TRBJ1-5	CASSLRGHQPQHF	TGTGCCAGCAGCCTCCGGGGCCATCAGCCCCAGCATTTT
NA	12	NA	TRBV5-1	TRBJ2-5	CARLQGQETQYF	TGCGCCAGGCTACAAGGACAAGAGACCCAGTACTTC
NA	17	TRBD1	TRBV7-9	TRBJ1-4	CASSLTSPTGSGEKLFF	TGTGCCAGCAGCCTTACTTCCCCGACAGGGTCGGGTGAAAAACTGTTTTTT
NA	14	TRBD2	TRBV29-1	TRBJ2-3	CSVDGLAVTDTQYF	TGCAGCGTTGATGGACTAGCAGTCACAGATACGCAGTATTTT
NA	14	NA	TRBV4-1	TRBJ1-2	CASSLSMGGDGYTF	TGCGCCAGCAGCTTGAGTATGGGGGGGGATGGCTACACCTTC
NA	9	NA	TRBV28	TRBJ2-1	CASGHTRIF	TGTGCCAGTGGACATACTAGGATCTTC
once	16	NA	TRBV7-2	TRBJ2-3	CASSLGRGRRTDTQYF	TGTGCCAGCAGCTTAGGGAGGGGGCGGCGCACAGATACGCAGTATTTT
NA	14	NA	TRBV6-5	TRBJ2-5	CASTRSLAGEAQYF	TGTGCCAGCACCAGATCTCTAGCCGGGGAGGCCCAGTACTTC
once	13	NA	TRBV5-1	TRBJ2-7	CASSLGDISEQYF	TGCGCCAGCAGCTTGGGGGACATATCCGAGCAGTACTTC
NA	13	NA	TRBV5-4	TRBJ1-3	CASSLQGGNTIYF	TGTGCCAGCAGCTTGCAGGGAGGAAACACCATATATTTT
few	13	NA	TRBV27	TRBJ1-3	CASSSTSGNTIYF	TGTGCCAGCAGCAGCACCTCTGGAAACACCATATATTTT
NA	15	NA	TRBV5-1	TRBJ1-1	CASSLGGRGNTEAFF	TGCGCCAGCAGCTTGGGTGGCAGGGGGAACACTGAAGCTTTCTTT
NA	13	NA	TRBV3-1/TRBV3-2	TRBJ1-1	CASSETGNTEAFF	TGTGCCAGCTCAGAGACGGGAAACACTGAAGCTTTCTTT
NA	15	NA	TRBV3-1/TRBV3-2	TRBJ1-1	CASSQDGGRDTEAFF	TGTGCCAGCAGCCAAGATGGAGGGCGGGACACTGAAGCTTTCTTT
NA	15	TRBD1	TRBV7-9	TRBJ2-3	CASSVGGGQGNTQYF	TGTGCCAGCAGCGTTGGGGGAGGACAGGGAAATACGCAGTATTTT
NA	15	TRBD1	TRBV3-1/TRBV3-2	TRBJ2-5	CASSQVRDRGETQYF	TGTGCCAGCAGCCAAGTGAGGGACAGGGGTGAGACCCAGTACTTC
NA	12	NA	TRBV7-9	TRBJ1-1	CASSWTQPGAFF	TGTGCCAGCAGCTGGACCCAGCCGGGAGCTTTCTTT
few	19	TRBD1	TRBV7-2	TRBJ1-6	CASGLIQGARWGMNSPLHF	TGTGCCAGCGGATTGATACAGGGGGCGCGTTGGGGTATGAATTCACCCCTCCACTTT
NA	16	TRBD2	TRBV28	TRBJ2-1	CASSFVTSGPFNEQFF	TGTGCCAGCAGTTTCGTCACTAGCGGGCCCTTCAATGAGCAGTTCTTC
NA	13	NA	TRBV9	TRBJ2-7	CASSVASAGEQYF	TGTGCCAGCAGCGTAGCTTCAGCGGGCGAGCAGTACTTC
NA	13	NA	TRBV7-9	TRBJ2-1	CASSALEGNEQFF	TGTGCCAGCAGCGCCCTTGAGGGCAATGAGCAGTTCTTC
NA	12	NA	TRBV5-1	TRBJ2-5	CASSLTSETQYF	TGCGCCAGCAGCTTAACGAGTGAGACCCAGTACTTC
NA	16	NA	TRBV19	TRBJ2-2	CASSLPGTVNTGELFF	TGTGCCAGTAGTCTTCCCGGGACGGTGAACACCGGGGAGCTGTTTTTT
NA	13	NA	TRBV4-1	TRBJ2-7	CASSQIGSYEQYF	TGCGCCAGCAGCCAAATCGGATCCTACGAGCAGTACTTC